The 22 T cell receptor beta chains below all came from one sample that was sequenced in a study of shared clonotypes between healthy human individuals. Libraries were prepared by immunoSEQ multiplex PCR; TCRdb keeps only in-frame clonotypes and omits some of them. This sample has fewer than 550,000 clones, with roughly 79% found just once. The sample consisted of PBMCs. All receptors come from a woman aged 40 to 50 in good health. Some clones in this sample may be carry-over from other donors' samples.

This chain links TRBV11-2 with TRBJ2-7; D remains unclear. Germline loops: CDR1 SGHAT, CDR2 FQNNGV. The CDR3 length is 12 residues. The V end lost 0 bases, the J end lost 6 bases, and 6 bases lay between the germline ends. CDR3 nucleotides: TGTGCCAGCAGCTTAGATCGCCTCGAGCAGTACTTC. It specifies CASSLDRLEQYF.

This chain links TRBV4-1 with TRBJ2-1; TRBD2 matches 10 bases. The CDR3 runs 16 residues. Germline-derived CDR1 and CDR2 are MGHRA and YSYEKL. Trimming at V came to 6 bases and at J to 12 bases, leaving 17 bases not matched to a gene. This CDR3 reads CASSAPGASGRVRQFF. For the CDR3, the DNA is TGCGCCAGCAGTGCCCCGGGGGCTAGCGGGAGAGTAAGGCAGTTCTTC.

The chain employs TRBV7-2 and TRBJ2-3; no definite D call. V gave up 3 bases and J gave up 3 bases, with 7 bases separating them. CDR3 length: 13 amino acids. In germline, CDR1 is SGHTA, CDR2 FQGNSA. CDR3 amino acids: CASSFQLTDTQYF. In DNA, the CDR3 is TGTGCCAGCAGCTTCCAGTTAACAGATACGCAGTATTTT.

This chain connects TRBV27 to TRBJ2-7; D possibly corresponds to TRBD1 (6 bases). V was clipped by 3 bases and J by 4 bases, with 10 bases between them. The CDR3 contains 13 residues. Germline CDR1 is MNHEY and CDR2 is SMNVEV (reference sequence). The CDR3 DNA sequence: TGTGCCAGCAGTTTGAGAAGGGGGTACGAGCAGTACTTC. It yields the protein CASSLRRGYEQYF.

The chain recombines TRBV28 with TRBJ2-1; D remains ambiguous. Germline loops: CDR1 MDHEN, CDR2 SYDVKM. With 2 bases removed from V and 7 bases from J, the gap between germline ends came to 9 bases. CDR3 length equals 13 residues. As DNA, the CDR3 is TGTGCCAGCAGTTTAGGTTCCGAGAATGAGCAGTTCTTC. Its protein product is CASSLGSENEQFF.

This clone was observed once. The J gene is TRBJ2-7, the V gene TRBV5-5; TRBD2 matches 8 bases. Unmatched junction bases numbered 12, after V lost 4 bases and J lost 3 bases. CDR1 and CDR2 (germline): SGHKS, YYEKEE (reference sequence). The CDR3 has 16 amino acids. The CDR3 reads CASSPRGGITSYEQYF. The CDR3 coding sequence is TGTGCCAGCAGCCCCCGGGGGGGGATAACTAGCTACGAGCAGTACTTC.

The CDR3 region is CASSLAPSTFGNEQFF. DNA of the CDR3: TGTGCCAGCAGCTTAGCCCCTAGCACCTTTGGCAATGAGCAGTTCTTC. The chain links TRBV7-9 to TRBJ2-1, with a tentative D call TRBD2 (5 bases). This CDR3 is 16 amino acids long. Between the trimmed V and J ends, which lost 0 bases and 6 bases, there was a span of 15 bases. Germline V lookup: CDR1 SEHNR, CDR2 FQNEAQ (reference sequence).

CDR3 protein: CASSEQGFSYEQYF. The CDR3 DNA follows: TGTGCCAGCAGCGAACAGGGGTTCTCCTACGAGCAGTACTTC. V usage is TRBV7-3 and J usage is TRBJ2-7, with 7 bases that match TRBD1. Germline V gene data show CDR1 as SGHTA and CDR2 as FQGTGA. V lost 5 bases and J lost 0; bases outside the gene matches: 4. The CDR3 runs to 14 residues.

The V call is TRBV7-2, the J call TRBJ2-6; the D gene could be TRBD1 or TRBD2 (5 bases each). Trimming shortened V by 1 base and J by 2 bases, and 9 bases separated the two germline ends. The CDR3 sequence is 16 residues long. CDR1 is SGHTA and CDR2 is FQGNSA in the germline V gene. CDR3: CASSLGSGPGANVLTF. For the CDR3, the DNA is TGTGCCAGCAGCTTAGGGTCGGGGCCTGGGGCCAACGTCCTGACTTTC.

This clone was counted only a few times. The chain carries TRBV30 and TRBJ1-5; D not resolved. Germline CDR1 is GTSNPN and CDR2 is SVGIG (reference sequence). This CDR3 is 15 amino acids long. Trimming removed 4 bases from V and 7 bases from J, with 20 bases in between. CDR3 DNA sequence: TGTGCCTGGACCCGACCGGGCCGCCTGGGACAGCCCCAGCATTTT. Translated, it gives CAWTRPGRLGQPQHF.

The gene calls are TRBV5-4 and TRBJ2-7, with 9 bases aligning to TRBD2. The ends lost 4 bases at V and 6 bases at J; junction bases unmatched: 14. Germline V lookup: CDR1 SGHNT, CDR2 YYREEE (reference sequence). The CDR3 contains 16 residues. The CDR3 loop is CASSVSSGTGRSEQYF. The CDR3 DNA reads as TGTGCCAGCAGCGTCTCTAGCGGGACCGGGCGAAGCGAGCAGTACTTC.

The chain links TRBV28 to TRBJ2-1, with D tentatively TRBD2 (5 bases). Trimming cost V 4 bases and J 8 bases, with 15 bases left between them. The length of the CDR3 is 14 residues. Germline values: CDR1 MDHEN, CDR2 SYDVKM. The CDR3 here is CASSSPGRGDEQFF. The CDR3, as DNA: TGTGCCAGCAGTTCCCCTGGACGGGGTGATGAGCAGTTCTTC. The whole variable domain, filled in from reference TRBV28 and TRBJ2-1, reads DVKVTQSSRYLVKRTGEKVFLECVQDMDHENMFWYRQDPGLGLRLIYFSYDVKMKEKGDIPEGYSVSREKKERFSLILESASTNQTSMYLCASSSPGRGDEQFFGPGTRLTVL.

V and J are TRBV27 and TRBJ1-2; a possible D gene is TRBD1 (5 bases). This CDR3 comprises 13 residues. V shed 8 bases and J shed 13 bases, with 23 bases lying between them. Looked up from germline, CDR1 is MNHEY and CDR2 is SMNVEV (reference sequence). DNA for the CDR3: TGTGCCAGCCGAAGCCCCGGGCGGGGGGGTCTCACCTTC. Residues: CASRSPGRGGLTF.

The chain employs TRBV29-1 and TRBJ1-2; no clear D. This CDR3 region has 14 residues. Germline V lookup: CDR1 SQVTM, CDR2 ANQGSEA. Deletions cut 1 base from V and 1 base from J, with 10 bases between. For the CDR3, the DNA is TGCAGCGTTGAAGGTGGCAGAGTTAACTATGGCTACACCTTC. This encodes CSVEGGRVNYGYTF.

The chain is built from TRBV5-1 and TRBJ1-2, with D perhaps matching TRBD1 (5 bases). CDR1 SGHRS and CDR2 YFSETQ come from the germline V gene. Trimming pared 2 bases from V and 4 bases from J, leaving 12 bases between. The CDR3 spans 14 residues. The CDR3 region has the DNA TGCGCCAGCAGCTTATCGGGGGTAGGCTATGGCTACACCTTC. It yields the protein CASSLSGVGYGYTF.

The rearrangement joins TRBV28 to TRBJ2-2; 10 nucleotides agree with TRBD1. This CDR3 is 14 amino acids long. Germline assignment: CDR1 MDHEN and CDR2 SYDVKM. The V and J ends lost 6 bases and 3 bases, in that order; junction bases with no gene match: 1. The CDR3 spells CASRTGGDTGELFF. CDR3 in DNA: TGTGCCAGCAGGACAGGGGGCGACACCGGGGAGCTGTTTTTT. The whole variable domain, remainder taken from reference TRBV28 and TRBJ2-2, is DVKVTQSSRYLVKRTGEKVFLECVQDMDHENMFWYRQDPGLGLRLIYFSYDVKMKEKGDIPEGYSVSREKKERFSLILESASTNQTSMYLCASRTGGDTGELFFGEGSRLTVL.

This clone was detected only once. In DNA, the CDR3 is TGTGCCAGCAAGAGAAGCAGGGAGGGCAGTGAAGCTTTCTTT. It yields the protein CASKRSREGSEAFF. V and J are TRBV2 and TRBJ1-1; possibly TRBD1 for D (5 bases). Trimming pared 7 bases from V and 7 bases from J, leaving 19 bases between. The CDR3 covers 14 residues. Germline V gene lookup returns CDR1 SNHLY and CDR2 FYNNEI.

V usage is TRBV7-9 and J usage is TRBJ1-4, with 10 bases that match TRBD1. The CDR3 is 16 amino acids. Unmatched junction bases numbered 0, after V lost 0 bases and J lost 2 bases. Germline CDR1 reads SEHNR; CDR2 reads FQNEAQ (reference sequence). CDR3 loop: CASSLAGQGTNEKLFF. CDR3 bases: TGTGCCAGCAGCTTAGCGGGACAGGGGACTAATGAAAAACTGTTTTTT.

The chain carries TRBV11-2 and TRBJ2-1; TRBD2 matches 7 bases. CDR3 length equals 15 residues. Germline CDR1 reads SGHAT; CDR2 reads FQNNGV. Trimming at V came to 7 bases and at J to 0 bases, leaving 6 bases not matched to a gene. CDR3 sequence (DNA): TGTGCCAGCACAGCGGGGCTTAGCTCCTACAATGAGCAGTTCTTC. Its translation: CASTAGLSSYNEQFF.

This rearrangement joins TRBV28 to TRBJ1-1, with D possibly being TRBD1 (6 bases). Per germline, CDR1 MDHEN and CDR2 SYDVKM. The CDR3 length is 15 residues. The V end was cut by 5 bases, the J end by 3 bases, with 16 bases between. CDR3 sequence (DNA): TGTGCCAGCAGTACCAACAGGGTAGGGGACACTGAAGCTTTCTTT. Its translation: CASSTNRVGDTEAFF.

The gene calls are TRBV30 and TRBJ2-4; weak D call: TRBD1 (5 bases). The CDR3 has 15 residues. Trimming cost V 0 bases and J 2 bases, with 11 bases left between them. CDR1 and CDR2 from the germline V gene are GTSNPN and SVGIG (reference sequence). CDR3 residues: CAWSVQGMSKNIQYF. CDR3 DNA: TGTGCCTGGAGTGTTCAGGGAATGTCCAAAAACATTCAGTACTTC. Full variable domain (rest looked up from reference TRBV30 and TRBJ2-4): SQTIHQWPATLVQPVGSPLSLECTVEGTSNPNLYWYRQAAGRGLQLLFYSVGIGQISSEVPQNLSASRPQDRQFILSSKKLLLSDSGFYLCAWSVQGMSKNIQYFGAGTRLSVL.

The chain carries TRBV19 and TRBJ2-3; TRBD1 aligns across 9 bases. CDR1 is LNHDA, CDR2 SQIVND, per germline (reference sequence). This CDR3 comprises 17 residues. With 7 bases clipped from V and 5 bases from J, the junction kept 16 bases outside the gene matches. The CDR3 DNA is TGTGCCAGTACCGCAAGCCACACAGGGGGCGGGGAAGATACGCAGTATTTT. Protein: CASTASHTGGGEDTQYF.